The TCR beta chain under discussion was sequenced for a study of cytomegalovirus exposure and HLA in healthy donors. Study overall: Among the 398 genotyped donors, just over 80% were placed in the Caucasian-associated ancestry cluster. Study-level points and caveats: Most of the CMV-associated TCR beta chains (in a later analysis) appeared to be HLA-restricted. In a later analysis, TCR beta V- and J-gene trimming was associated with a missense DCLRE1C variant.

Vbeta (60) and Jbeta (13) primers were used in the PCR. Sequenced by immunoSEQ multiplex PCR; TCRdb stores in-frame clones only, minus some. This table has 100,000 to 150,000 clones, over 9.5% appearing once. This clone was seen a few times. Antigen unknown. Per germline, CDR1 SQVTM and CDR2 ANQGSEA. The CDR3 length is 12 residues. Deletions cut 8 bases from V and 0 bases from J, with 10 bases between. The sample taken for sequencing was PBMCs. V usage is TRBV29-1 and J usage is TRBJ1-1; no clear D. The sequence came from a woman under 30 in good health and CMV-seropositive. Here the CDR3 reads CSPQAMNTEAFF. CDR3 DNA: TGCAGCCCCCAGGCCATGAACACTGAAGCTTTCTTT.